The T cell receptor beta chain described here comes from a study of vaccination and CD4 T cells after COVID-19. In the study overall: Stimulation of cells relied on overlapping spike peptides derived from SARS-CoV-2, HCoV-NL63, HCoV-OC43 and HCoV-229E.

CDR1 LNHDA and CDR2 SQIVND come from the germline V gene (reference sequence). Deletions cut 1 base from V and 5 bases from J, with 18 bases between. The CDR3 is 17 residues long. The study sequenced cultured CD4+ T cell DNA using the Oncomine TCR Beta short-read assay. Each CDR3 protein gets one entry after TCRdb re-called the PCR reads with MiXCR. This table holds approximately 15,000 distinct CDR3 sequences, 52% found once. The sample holds a few counts of this clonotype. Antigen specificity is unknown. Treatment specified: roughly nine-day PBMC culture with coronavirus spike peptide pools or control peptides (ViraFEST assay). Expansion of antigen-specific T cells with peptide pools by ViraFEST preceded sequencing of TCRs. Positive PCR dates ranged from March to December 2020; these dates predated US Alpha, Beta and Delta variants.

The sequenced sample was CD4+ T cells from blood, cultured in vitro. This clonotype was sampled from a human donor who had recovered from COVID-19. The J gene is TRBJ1-5, the V gene TRBV19; D unclear. This chain's CDR3 is CASSIGPLRVLDQPQHF. In DNA, the CDR3 is TGTGCCAGTAGTATAGGCCCCTTGAGGGTCCTGGATCAGCCCCAGCATTTT.